These 30 T cell receptor beta chains share one sample of origin, sequenced in a study of blood T cells in healthy people across ages. It was with a sample-barcoded 5' primer and a J-beta primer mix that a second PCR of roughly 7 to 12 cycles was run. TCRdb re-called the 5' RACE reads through MiXCR, storing one row per CDR3 protein. The sample holds about 810,000 distinct CDR3 sequences, approximately 35% seen once. Sequencing used blood. The receptors derive from a man aged 18 to 35 in good health.

This clonotype was seen many times. CDR3 loop: CAISEERDNEQFF. CDR3 nucleotides: TGTGCCATCAGTGAGGAGCGCGACAATGAGCAGTTCTTC. The chain links TRBV10-3 to TRBJ2-1; the D is unclear. The CDR3 loop spans 13 amino acids. The germline CDR1 and CDR2 sequences are ENHRY and SYGVKD. V was cut by 2 bases and J by 5 bases, with 7 bases left in between.

The V gene is TRBV14, the J gene TRBJ2-7; the D gene could be TRBD1 or TRBD2 (5 bases each). The V gene lost 5 bases and the J gene lost 2 bases, with 16 bases spanning the gap. The CDR3 extends over 15 amino acids. Looked up from germline, CDR1 is SGHDN and CDR2 is FVKESK. As DNA, the CDR3 is TGTGCCAGCAGCGTAACCGGGACGACGACCTACGAGCAGTACTTC. It specifies CASSVTGTTTYEQYF.

This clonotype has a handful of counts. The V gene is TRBV5-5, the J gene TRBJ1-1; 10 bases fit TRBD1. CDR1 and CDR2 from the germline V gene are SGHKS and YYEKEE (reference sequence). Trimming cost V 5 bases and J 2 bases; bases outside gene matches: 6. This CDR3 has 15 residues. In DNA, the CDR3 is TGTGCCAGCAGATGGGGACAGGGGAGTAACACTGAAGCTTTCTTT. This gives the protein CASRWGQGSNTEAFF.

The rearrangement uses TRBV20-1 and TRBJ2-1, with D hard to call. This CDR3 spans 11 amino acids. The germline gives CDR1 DFQATT, CDR2 SNEGSKA (reference sequence). Trimming left V 8 bases short and J 4 bases short, with 9 bases between. The CDR3 loop is CSSARYNEQFF. The CDR3 DNA reads as TGCAGTAGCGCGAGATACAATGAGCAGTTCTTC.

The chain combines TRBV20-1 with TRBJ2-4, with TRBD2 identical over 7 bases. Germline V CDR1 and CDR2: DFQATT, SNEGSKA (reference sequence). V was clipped by 2 bases and J by 0 bases; unmatched bases: 10. This CDR3 is built from 17 residues. CDR3 residues: CSARKAGLLLAKNIQYF. In DNA, the CDR3 is TGCAGTGCTAGAAAAGCGGGATTGCTTCTAGCCAAAAACATTCAGTACTTC.

The chain links TRBV7-2 to TRBJ2-3, with 10 bases aligning to TRBD2. With 5 bases clipped from V and 1 base from J, the junction kept 3 bases outside the gene matches. CDR1 is SGHTA and CDR2 is FQGNSA in the germline V gene. There are 15 residues in the CDR3. DNA for the CDR3: TGTGCCAGCAGCCAGCGGGGGGGTCGCACAGATACGCAGTATTTT. Its translation: CASSQRGGRTDTQYF.

To note about this clonotype: A read error may produce the germline difference seen at one junction end. The chain joins TRBV29-1 to TRBJ2-7; TRBD1 agrees at 10 bases. The CDR3 is made up of 12 amino acids. Germline CDR1 is SQVTM and CDR2 is ANQGSEA. The CDR3 sequence: CGVGTGDHEQYF. In DNA, the CDR3 is TGCGGCGTCGGGACAGGGGACCACGAGCAGTACTTC.

This clonotype was counted between two and nine times. The CDR3 nucleotides read TGTGCCATCACCCCTAATGTGAACACCGGGGAGCTGTTTTTT. Translated, it gives CAITPNVNTGELFF. The rearrangement uses TRBV10-3 and TRBJ2-2; D not resolved. The CDR3 spans 14 residues. The germline CDR1 and CDR2 sequences are ENHRY and SYGVKD. V shed 7 bases and J shed 1 base, with 10 bases lying between them.

The V and J genes are TRBV20-1 and TRBJ2-7, with a possible D match to TRBD1 (6 bases). Deletions cut 4 bases from V and 6 bases from J, with 10 bases between. The CDR3 length is 11 residues. CDR1 is DFQATT, CDR2 SNEGSKA, per germline (reference sequence). The CDR3 loop is CSANRAREQYF. DNA of the CDR3: TGCAGTGCTAACAGGGCGCGCGAGCAGTACTTC.

The chain links TRBV7-9 to TRBJ1-5; maybe TRBD1 (5 bases). This CDR3 spans 14 amino acids. The V end lost 2 bases, the J end lost 6 bases, and 11 bases lay between the germline ends. Germline loops: CDR1 SEHNR, CDR2 FQNEAQ (reference sequence). The CDR3 DNA sequence: TGTGCCAGCAGCTTATCAGGGAAGAGTCAGCCCCAGCATTTT. Translation gives CASSLSGKSQPQHF.

This clonotype was seen repeatedly, ten times or more. The chain couples TRBV12-3 or TRBV12-4 to TRBJ2-1, with a tentative D call TRBD2 (7 bases). This CDR3 contains 14 residues. Trimming removed 5 bases from V and 6 bases from J, with 14 bases in between. In nucleotides, the CDR3 is TGTGCCAGCAGTAGGGGGACTAACGGCAATGAGCAGTTCTTC. Residues: CASSRGTNGNEQFF.

This sequence joins TRBV6-5 and TRBJ2-5; 8 nucleotides match TRBD2. Germline CDR1 reads MNHEY; CDR2 reads SVGAGI. The CDR3 length is 18 residues. V lost 3 bases and J lost 11; bases outside the gene matches: 23. The DNA of the CDR3 is TGTGCCAGCAGTTATAGGGGTAGCTACGGGGGGGCCTGGAATGAGCAGTACTTC. Its translation: CASSYRGSYGGAWNEQYF.

The sample holds many counts of this clonotype. CDR3: CASSLLSGITYEQYF. The CDR3 coding sequence is TGTGCCAGCAGCTTGCTCTCCGGCATAACCTACGAGCAGTACTTC. The gene calls are TRBV5-6 and TRBJ2-7; D not certain. The CDR3 runs to 15 residues. Trimming shortened V by 1 base and J by 2 bases, and 13 bases separated the two germline ends. Germline V gives CDR1 SGHDT, CDR2 YYEEEE. The variable domain in full, with the rest retrieved from reference TRBV5-6 and TRBJ2-7, is DAGVTQSPTHLIKTRGQQVTLRCSPKSGHDTVSWYQQALGQGPQFIFQYYEEEERQRGNFPDRFSGHQFPNYSSELNVNALLLGDSALYLCASSLLSGITYEQYFGPGTRLTVT.

The chain is built from TRBV7-6 and TRBJ2-1, with D uncertain. Deletions cut 5 bases from V and 7 bases from J, with 15 bases between. Germline V gene lookup returns CDR1 SGHVS and CDR2 FNYEAQ. The CDR3 spans 14 residues. The CDR3 loop reads CASSPSTVQNEQFF. The CDR3 coding sequence is TGTGCCAGCAGCCCCTCGACTGTCCAGAATGAGCAGTTCTTC.

As regards this clonotype: The junction departs from the called germline gene at one end, perhaps through a read error. The chain employs TRBV15 and TRBJ1-1; no firm D call. The CDR3 runs to 14 residues. CDR1 is LNHNV and CDR2 is YYDKDF in the germline V gene (reference sequence). The CDR3 is CATSRTASRTEAFF. In DNA, the CDR3 is TGCGCCACCAGCAGAACCGCGTCACGTACTGAAGCTTTCTTT.

Ten or more counts support this clonotype. The chain carries TRBV7-2 and TRBJ2-3, with 8 bases that match TRBD2. CDR1 SGHTA and CDR2 FQGNSA come from the germline V gene. V gave up 5 bases and J gave up 2 bases; unmatched junction bases: 9. The CDR3 runs to 16 residues. CDR3 region: CASSPSPGGATDTQYF. In DNA, the CDR3 is TGTGCCAGCAGCCCGAGTCCCGGGGGGGCCACAGATACGCAGTATTTT.

As concerns this clonotype: A much larger clone lies a single base off, so this may be a read error. The CDR3 bases are TGCGCCAGCAGCCCTTCTGAGAACGTTCGAGATACGCAGTATTTT. Translated, it gives CASSPSENVRDTQYF. The gene calls are TRBV4-1 and TRBJ2-3, with D uncertain. The CDR3 covers 15 residues. The germline V and J ends were trimmed by 4 bases and 5 bases, with 16 bases remaining between them. CDR1 and CDR2 from the germline V gene are MGHRA and YSYEKL.

This clonotype was seen ten or more times. The chain joins TRBV3-1 to TRBJ2-5; 11 bases line up with TRBD2. The CDR3 loop spans 16 amino acids. Looked up from germline, CDR1 is LGHDT and CDR2 is YNNKEL (reference sequence). V gave up 6 bases and J gave up 4 bases; unmatched junction bases: 10. The CDR3 reads CASRTTSGVRGETQYF. The CDR3 DNA is TGTGCCAGCAGGACGACTAGCGGGGTACGGGGAGAGACCCAGTACTTC.

This chain's CDR3 is CSARDPGQGDTEAFF. Here the CDR3 DNA reads TGCAGTGCTAGAGATCCGGGACAAGGGGACACTGAAGCTTTCTTT. This rearrangement joins TRBV20-1 to TRBJ1-1; perhaps TRBD1 as D (6 bases). Germline CDR1 DFQATT, CDR2 SNEGSKA (reference sequence). V was cut by 0 bases and J by 3 bases, with 14 bases left in between. The CDR3 has 15 amino acids.

The V and J genes are TRBV29-1 and TRBJ2-1; D is uncertain. V lost 2 bases, J lost 3 bases, and 20 bases lay in between. The CDR3 contains 17 residues. In germline, CDR1 is SQVTM, CDR2 ANQGSEA. The CDR3 DNA follows: TGCAGCGTTGAAAGGGCTGGCAGATCCATGAACTACAATGAGCAGTTCTTC. Its protein product is CSVERAGRSMNYNEQFF.

This clonotype has only a few counts. V is TRBV2 and J is TRBJ2-7, with D possibly matching TRBD1 (5 bases). This CDR3 has 13 residues. Germline V gives CDR1 SNHLY, CDR2 FYNNEI. V was shortened by 4 bases and J by 6 bases, with 13 bases between the two germline ends. Here the CDR3 reads CASSAKGVGEQYF. The CDR3 nucleotides read TGTGCCAGCAGTGCCAAAGGGGTCGGCGAGCAGTACTTC.

This clonotype was seen more than once but under ten times. The gene calls are TRBV10-3 and TRBJ1-5, with 7 bases aligning to TRBD1. The CDR3 spans 15 residues. Looked up from germline, CDR1 is ENHRY and CDR2 is SYGVKD. The trim removed 6 bases at V and 0 bases at J, leaving 5 bases unmatched. CDR3 amino acids: CAISRDSLSNQPQHF. CDR3 DNA: TGTGCCATCAGCAGGGACAGTCTTAGCAATCAGCCCCAGCATTTT.

The chain links TRBV25-1 to TRBJ2-5; perhaps TRBD1 as D (5 bases). Looked up from germline, CDR1 is MGHDK and CDR2 is SYGVNS. The CDR3 is 14 amino acids. V was shortened by 6 bases and J by 1 base, with 12 bases between the two germline ends. CDR3 bases: TGTGCCAGCAGCGACAGAAGTGTCCAAGAGACCCAGTACTTC. Its protein product is CASSDRSVQETQYF.

Details on this clonotype: Since a much larger clone is just one base distant, this may be a read error. The rearrangement uses TRBV20-1 and TRBJ1-2; 7 nucleotides align to TRBD1. The germline gives CDR1 DFQATT, CDR2 SNEGSKA (reference sequence). V lost 4 bases and J lost 3; bases outside the gene matches: 2. There are 12 residues in the CDR3. CDR3 protein: CSATGQDYGYTF. As DNA, the CDR3 is TGCAGTGCTACCGGACAGGACTATGGCTACACCTTC.

This clonotype turned up a few times. The V and J genes are TRBV20-1 and TRBJ2-7; weak D call: TRBD1 (6 bases). Germline lookup yields CDR1 DFQATT and CDR2 SNEGSKA (reference sequence). Trimming took off 3 bases at V and 0 bases at J, with 12 bases between the two ends. This CDR3 has 14 residues. CDR3 nucleotides: TGCAGTGCTAGTCCCGCAGGGGCCTCCTACGAGCAGTACTTC. It codes for CSASPAGASYEQYF.

The V gene is TRBV29-1, the J gene TRBJ2-6; possibly TRBD2 for D (6 bases). The CDR3 totals 14 residues. CDR1 and CDR2 (germline): SQVTM, ANQGSEA. The germline V and J ends were trimmed by 6 bases and 5 bases, with 14 bases remaining between them. CDR3 loop: CSVRDSGRANVLTF. CDR3 DNA: TGCAGCGTGCGGGACTCCGGTCGGGCCAACGTCCTGACTTTC.

Of note for this clonotype: A junction end diverges from the germline sequence, so it may reflect a read error. The genes are TRBV4-2 and TRBJ2-3; D not certain. Germline lookup yields CDR1 LGHNA and CDR2 YNFKEQ. The length of the CDR3 is 16 residues. The CDR3 sequence is CASSQDLGGSTDTQYF. The CDR3 nucleotides are TGCGCCAGCAGCCAAGATCTCGGCGGTAGCACAGATACGCAGTATTTT.

This clonotype showed up just a few times. The rearrangement uses TRBV20-1 and TRBJ2-3; 7 bases align to TRBD2. The V and J ends lost 3 bases and 0 bases, in that order; junction bases with no gene match: 9. The CDR3 contains 16 residues. The germline gives CDR1 DFQATT, CDR2 SNEGSKA (reference sequence). CDR3 amino acids: CSASLLAYQSTDTQYF. CDR3 DNA sequence: TGCAGTGCTAGCCTACTAGCGTACCAAAGCACAGATACGCAGTATTTT.

This clonotype was picked up a small number of times. The chain joins TRBV9 to TRBJ1-1, with D uncertain. The CDR3 spans 14 residues. V lost 3 bases, J lost 0 bases, and 9 bases lay in between. Germline loops: CDR1 SGDLS, CDR2 YYNGEE. CDR3 residues: CASSAAGLNTEAFF. The DNA of the CDR3 is TGTGCCAGCAGCGCGGCGGGCCTGAACACTGAAGCTTTCTTT.

To note about this clonotype: The germline gene is not matched at one end of the junction; a read error may be the cause. The chain employs TRBV2 and TRBJ2-5; D not resolved. The CDR3 has 14 amino acids. Germline CDR1 reads SNHLY; CDR2 reads FYNNEI. CDR3: CAGSEMRSQETQYF. Written as DNA, the CDR3 is TGTGCCGGCAGTGAAATGCGATCGCAAGAGACCCAGTACTTC.